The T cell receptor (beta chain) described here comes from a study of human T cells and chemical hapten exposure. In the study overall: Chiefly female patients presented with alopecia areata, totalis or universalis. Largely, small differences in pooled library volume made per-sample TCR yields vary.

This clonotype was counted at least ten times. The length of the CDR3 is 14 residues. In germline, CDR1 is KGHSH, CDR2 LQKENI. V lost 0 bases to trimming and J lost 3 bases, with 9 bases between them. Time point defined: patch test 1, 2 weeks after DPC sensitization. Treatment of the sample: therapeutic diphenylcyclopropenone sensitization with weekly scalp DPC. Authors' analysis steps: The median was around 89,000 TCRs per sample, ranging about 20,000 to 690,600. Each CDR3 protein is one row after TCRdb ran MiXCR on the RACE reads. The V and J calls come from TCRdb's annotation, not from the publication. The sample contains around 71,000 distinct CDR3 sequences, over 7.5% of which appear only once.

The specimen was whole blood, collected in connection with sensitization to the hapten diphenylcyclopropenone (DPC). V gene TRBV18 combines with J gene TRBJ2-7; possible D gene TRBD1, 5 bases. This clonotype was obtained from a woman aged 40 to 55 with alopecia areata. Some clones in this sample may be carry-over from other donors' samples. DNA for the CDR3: TGTGCCAGCTCACCACCCAGGGCCTACTACGAGCAGTACTTC. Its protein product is CASSPPRAYYEQYF.